The sequence of this TCR beta chain was determined in a study of beta chain features in type 1 diabetes. This clone was recorded at least ten times. Expressed TCRB transcripts were sequenced because the entire RNA isolate underwent reverse transcription. Sequencing used immunoSEQ multiplex PCR; TCRdb keeps in-frame clones, though not all of them. The sample carries about 240,000 clones, 25% to 35% recorded once. This CDR3 has 15 amino acids. Per the germline V gene, CDR1 is SGDLS and CDR2 is YYNGEE. The junction had 8 bases not matched to a gene; V was cut back by 3 bases and J by 7 bases. The chain uses TRBV9 and TRBJ2-1; TRBD1 matches 9 bases. The sequence derives from a man aged 25-45 years in good health. Sequenced sample: central memory CD4+ T cells from blood. CDR3 DNA sequence: TGTGCCAGCAGCGCCCGGGACAGGGAGGGGAATGAGCAGTTCTTC. Its protein is CASSARDREGNEQFF.